This T cell receptor (beta chain) was found in a study of cytomegalovirus exposure and HLA in healthy donors. Trimming at V came to 3 bases and at J to 3 bases, leaving 11 bases not matched to a gene. Germline values: CDR1 SGDLS, CDR2 YYNGEE. There are 18 residues in the CDR3. A multiplex PCR was run with 60 Vbeta primers and 13 Jbeta primers. The repertoire was sequenced with immunoSEQ multiplex PCR; TCRdb's copy has only in-frame clones and lacks some. The sample has about 94,000 clones, roughly 70% seen once. The chain couples TRBV9 to TRBJ2-3; 12 nucleotides match TRBD2. Sequencing used PBMCs. This clonotype was sampled from a man aged 30 to 39 in good health and CMV-seropositive. The CDR3 coding sequence is TGTGCCAGCAGCGGACGACTAGCGGGAGTCTCTCAGACAGATACGCAGTATTTT. Its protein product is CASSGRLAGVSQTDTQYF.